Below are 20 T cell receptor beta chains sequenced from a single sample in a study of early T cells in non-severe SARS-CoV-2 infection (dated by TCRdb to 2020 to 2023). The receptor library was made with 5' RACE. Sequencer: NextSeq 500. TCRdb reworked the public reads: Q25 trimming with fastp, MiXCR clone assembly, productive beta chains retained. Duplicate CDR3 protein sequences are folded into a single record with the most common DNA and genes. The sample table lists 25,000 to 35,000 distinct CDR3 sequences, 5.5% to 7% of them with a count of one. The top ten clonotypes cover just over 4% of the sample. Material: whole blood. The receptors come from an adult who was a healthcare worker with PCR-confirmed SARS-CoV-2 infection or an uninfected control (not recorded which).

V is TRBV10-1 and J is TRBJ2-7; a weak D match, TRBD2 (6 bases). V was clipped by 8 bases and J by 5 bases, with 16 bases between them. CDR1 and CDR2 (germline): WNHNN, SYGVQD (reference sequence). The CDR3 runs to 13 residues. The CDR3 sequence: CASSTGVTHEQYF. CDR3 sequence (DNA): TGCGCCAGCTCAACGGGAGTCACCCACGAGCAGTACTTC.

This clonotype was seen repeatedly, ten times or more. The rearrangement links TRBV9 to TRBJ2-5; TRBD2 is a possible D gene (5 bases). Germline CDR1 and CDR2: SGDLS and YYNGEE. This CDR3 has 15 amino acids. Trimming stripped 0 bases from V and 5 bases from J, with 14 bases between. CDR3 in DNA: TGTGCCAGCAGCGTAGGAGCGATGGGAGCGGAGACCCAGTACTTC. Translation gives CASSVGAMGAETQYF.

The sample holds many counts of this clonotype. The J gene is TRBJ1-1, the V gene TRBV12-3 or TRBV12-4, with D hard to call. V shed 6 bases and J shed 0 bases, with 17 bases lying between them. The CDR3 is 16 residues long. The CDR3 sequence is CASSPFRLRLNTEAFF. CDR3 sequence (DNA): TGTGCCAGCAGCCCTTTTAGATTACGTTTGAACACTGAAGCTTTCTTT.

This clonotype was observed many times. J is TRBJ2-7 and V is TRBV10-3, with TRBD1 identical over 10 bases. From germline, CDR1 is ENHRY and CDR2 SYGVKD. Trimming cost V 3 bases and J 3 bases; bases outside gene matches: 8. The CDR3 is made up of 16 amino acids. Written as DNA, the CDR3 is TGTGCCATCAGTGATATCGGGACAGGGGCGATCTACGAGCAGTACTTC. Translating it yields CAISDIGTGAIYEQYF.

In this sample, this clonotype turned up many times. The V call is TRBV10-3, the J call TRBJ1-1, with 7 positions matching TRBD1. This CDR3 has 16 amino acids. In germline, CDR1 is ENHRY, CDR2 SYGVKD. Trimming cost V 10 bases and J 0 bases; bases outside gene matches: 14. In DNA, the CDR3 is TGTGCCACAGCCCCAAGACCGGGACAGCTGAACACTGAAGCTTTCTTT. Encoded protein: CATAPRPGQLNTEAFF.

The chain combines TRBV12-3 or TRBV12-4 with TRBJ1-5; no clear D. The CDR3 length is 16 residues. The germline V and J ends were trimmed by 5 bases and 0 bases, with 14 bases remaining between them. For the CDR3, the DNA is TGTGCCAGCAGTCCTCGACGGACCTATAGCAATCAGCCCCAGCATTTT. This sequence encodes CASSPRRTYSNQPQHF.

In its sample, this clonotype was seen many times. The rearrangement joins TRBV20-1 to TRBJ2-7; possible D gene TRBD1, 7 bases. V shed 6 bases and J shed 2 bases, with 17 bases lying between them. Per germline, CDR1 DFQATT and CDR2 SNEGSKA (reference sequence). The CDR3 sequence is 14 residues long. CDR3 in amino acids: CSAPGGRPAYEQYF. The CDR3 bases are TGCAGTGCGCCAGGGGGGCGGCCCGCCTACGAGCAGTACTTC.

V is TRBV20-1 and J is TRBJ2-3, with a tentative D call TRBD1 (5 bases). Trimming removed 1 base from V and 2 bases from J, with 7 bases in between. CDR1 and CDR2 (germline): DFQATT, SNEGSKA (reference sequence). The CDR3 is made up of 13 amino acids. The CDR3 nucleotides read TGCAGTGCTAGAGCCAGGGCCACAGATACGCAGTATTTT. Translated, it gives CSARARATDTQYF.

About this clonotype itself: The missing conserved phenylalanine or tryptophan at the end of this CDR3 makes a read error likely. This chain uses TRBV29-1 with TRBJ2-3, with 11 bases fitting TRBD1. Germline V gene sequence: CDR1 SQVTM, CDR2 ANQGSEA. With V trimmed by 6 bases and J by 4 bases, 18 bases remained unmatched. This CDR3 has 18 residues. The CDR3, as DNA: TGCAGCGTCGGACAGGGGGCCCTACTAGCTCCGGAGGCAGATACGCAGTATGTT. It is translated as CSVGQGALLAPEADTQYV.

This clonotype was counted between two and nine times. The chain recombines TRBV28 with TRBJ2-5; TRBD2 matches at 9 bases. The CDR3 contains 15 residues. Looked up from germline, CDR1 is MDHEN and CDR2 is SYDVKM. J gave up 4 bases and V 6 bases, and 9 bases lay outside the gene matches. The CDR3: CASSSSGAGGETQYF. The CDR3 nucleotides read TGTGCCAGCAGCTCTAGCGGGGCGGGGGGAGAGACCCAGTACTTC.

This sequence joins TRBV29-1 and TRBJ2-7, with D uncertain. The germline V and J ends were trimmed by 7 bases and 5 bases, with 9 bases remaining between them. Per germline, CDR1 SQVTM and CDR2 ANQGSEA. The CDR3 loop spans 10 amino acids. In nucleotides, the CDR3 is TGCAGCGCTCAGGCCGACGAGCAGTACTTC. Its translation: CSAQADEQYF.

The chain uses TRBV27 and TRBJ2-5; TRBD1 aligns across 7 bases. Germline V gene sequence: CDR1 MNHEY, CDR2 SMNVEV (reference sequence). CDR3 length equals 13 residues. The J segment lost 2 bases and the V segment lost 6 bases, leaving 3 bases of the junction unmatched. Written as DNA, the CDR3 is TGTGCCAGCAGCCGGGACAGTCAAGAGACCCAGTACTTC. Protein sequence: CASSRDSQETQYF.

This clonotype showed up many times. This rearrangement joins TRBV18 to TRBJ2-5; TRBD2 is a possible D gene (5 bases). The CDR3 covers 16 residues. CDR1 is KGHSH and CDR2 is LQKENI in the germline V gene. Trimming removed 1 base at V and 2 bases at J, with 14 bases between. CDR3 region: CASSPLASGPQETQYF. The CDR3 region has the DNA TGTGCCAGCTCACCACTGGCCAGCGGCCCTCAAGAGACCCAGTACTTC.

This clonotype appeared many times. This chain links TRBV7-3 with TRBJ2-7; TRBD2 matches at 8 bases. The CDR3 extends over 13 amino acids. CDR1 is SGHTA, CDR2 FQGTGA, per germline. V was pared by 5 bases and J by 2 bases, with 2 bases of the junction left unmatched. CDR3 in amino acids: CASSPGGAYEQYF. The CDR3 DNA sequence: TGTGCCAGCAGCCCCGGGGGGGCCTACGAGCAGTACTTC.

This sequence joins TRBV27 and TRBJ2-7; 11 bases align to TRBD2. V was clipped by 5 bases and J by 3 bases; unmatched bases: 6. The CDR3 covers 15 residues. Germline V gene lookup returns CDR1 MNHEY and CDR2 SMNVEV (reference sequence). The CDR3, as DNA: TGTGCCAGCAGTCCACTAGCGGGAGCAGGCTACGAGCAGTACTTC. It encodes CASSPLAGAGYEQYF.

In its sample, this clonotype was seen many times. The chain recombines TRBV28 with TRBJ2-6; D remains ambiguous. The CDR3 runs 13 residues. Germline CDR1 reads MDHEN; CDR2 reads SYDVKM. V was clipped by 5 bases and J by 4 bases, with 6 bases between them. CDR3 residues: CASSPLGANVLTF. The CDR3 nucleotides are TGTGCCAGCAGTCCCTTGGGGGCCAACGTCCTGACTTTC.

CDR3 in amino acids: CASSTGETSGANVLTF. In DNA, the CDR3 is TGTGCCAGTAGTACAGGGGAGACCTCTGGGGCCAACGTCCTGACTTTC. The chain combines TRBV19 with TRBJ2-6; tentative D call: TRBD1 (6 bases). Germline V gene lookup returns CDR1 LNHDA and CDR2 SQIVND (reference sequence). The CDR3 has 16 residues. V was cut by 4 bases and J by 0 bases, with 10 bases left in between.

Concerning this clonotype itself: One junction end does not reproduce the germline sequence, and a read error may be involved. The rearrangement links TRBV6-5 to TRBJ2-2; 8 bases agree with TRBD1. CDR3 length: 15 amino acids. CDR1 MNHEY and CDR2 SVGAGI come from the germline V gene. CDR3 in DNA: TGTGCCAGCAGTTACGCTGGACAGGGTCCCGGGGTGCTGTTTTTT. Translation gives CASSYAGQGPGVLFF.

This clonotype came up a few times. This chain connects TRBV4-2 to TRBJ1-6; D is uncertain. Germline V gene data show CDR1 as LGHNA and CDR2 as YNFKEQ. CDR3 length: 16 residues. The V and J ends lost 0 bases and 9 bases respectively, with 15 bases between them. The CDR3 protein is CASSQDEAAFGSPLHF. The CDR3 DNA follows: TGTGCCAGCAGCCAAGATGAGGCAGCTTTTGGTTCACCCCTCCACTTT.

This clonotype has a count of ten or more. The rearrangement uses TRBV7-3 and TRBJ2-2; 13 nucleotides align to TRBD2. The germline CDR1 and CDR2 sequences are SGHTA and FQGTGA. This CDR3 has 17 amino acids. The ends lost 0 bases at V and 6 bases at J; junction bases unmatched: 4. The CDR3 spells CASSLTGLAGAAGELFF. The CDR3 DNA reads as TGTGCCAGCAGCTTAACCGGACTAGCGGGGGCGGCCGGGGAGCTGTTTTTT. Combining the CDR3 with reference TRBV7-3 and TRBJ2-2 gives the whole variable domain GAGVSQTPSNKVTEKGKYVELRCDPISGHTALYWYRQSLGQGPEFLIYFQGTGAADDSGLPNDRFFAVRPEGSVSTLKIQRTERGDSAVYLCASSLTGLAGAAGELFFGEGSRLTVL.